Below, 23 T cell receptor beta chains from the same sample are listed, as sequenced in a study of blood T cell repertoires in COVID-19. Profiled with immunoSEQ multiplex PCR; TCRdb holds only in-frame clones, not every one. The sample has about 280,000 clones; nearly 90% are singletons. The sample was PBMCs or T cells enriched from blood (not recorded which). The receptors here all came from a woman between 18 and 30 years old with acute COVID-19.

This chain links TRBV10-1 with TRBJ2-1, with TRBD2 matching over 13 bases. Unmatched junction bases numbered 10, after V lost 6 bases and J lost 5 bases. The CDR3 runs to 17 residues. From germline, CDR1 is WNHNN and CDR2 SYGVQD (reference sequence). Written as DNA, the CDR3 is TGCGCCAGCAGCGACTGGACTAGCGGGAGTTTTGACAATGAGCAGTTCTTC. Encoded protein: CASSDWTSGSFDNEQFF.

This sequence joins TRBV5-6 and TRBJ1-5; unclear D gene. Germline values: CDR1 SGHDT, CDR2 YYEEEE. CDR3 length: 17 amino acids. V lost 4 bases and J 5 bases, leaving 22 bases between the germline ends. The CDR3 DNA reads TGTGCCAGCAGCGCTAGATTCGGGAGAGGCAATTATCAGCCCCAGCATTTT. It specifies CASSARFGRGNYQPQHF. Supplemented by reference TRBV5-6 and TRBJ1-5, the full variable domain reads DAGVTQSPTHLIKTRGQQVTLRCSPKSGHDTVSWYQQALGQGPQFIFQYYEEEERQRGNFPDRFSGHQFPNYSSELNVNALLLGDSALYLCASSARFGRGNYQPQHFGDGTRLSIL.

The chain is built from TRBV24-1 and TRBJ1-5; D perhaps matches TRBD1 (6 bases). Trimming took off 5 bases at V and 3 bases at J, with 10 bases between the two ends. Germline V gene data show CDR1 as KGHDR and CDR2 as SFDVKD. The CDR3 runs to 14 residues. Here the CDR3 reads CATSVRGFNQPQHF. DNA of the CDR3: TGTGCCACCAGTGTCAGGGGCTTCAATCAGCCCCAGCATTTT.

The chain joins TRBV29-1 to TRBJ1-1; TRBD1 is a possible D gene (6 bases). From germline, CDR1 is SQVTM and CDR2 ANQGSEA. CDR3 length: 13 amino acids. Trimming left V 0 bases short and J 4 bases short, with 9 bases between. The DNA for the CDR3 is TGCAGCGTTGAAGAGGGGGCTGGCACTGAAGCTTTCTTT. This codes for CSVEEGAGTEAFF.

The rearrangement links TRBV27 to TRBJ1-2; tentatively, D is TRBD1 (6 bases). The length of the CDR3 is 17 residues. The germline CDR1 and CDR2 sequences are MNHEY and SMNVEV (reference sequence). V was shortened by 0 bases and J by 0 bases, with 14 bases between the two germline ends. CDR3 protein: CASSLSYTGNPNYGYTF. The CDR3, as DNA: TGTGCCAGCAGTTTATCGTATACAGGGAACCCTAACTATGGCTACACCTTC.

The chain couples TRBV2 to TRBJ2-5; weak D call: TRBD1 (6 bases). Trimming shortened V by 8 bases and J by 5 bases, and 21 bases separated the two germline ends. Germline V gene sequence: CDR1 SNHLY, CDR2 FYNNEI. The CDR3 loop spans 15 amino acids. CDR3 loop: CASQLKLGGRETQYF. The CDR3 DNA reads as TGTGCCAGCCAATTGAAATTAGGGGGAAGGGAGACCCAGTACTTC.

The gene calls are TRBV7-9 and TRBJ1-2; D might be TRBD1 (6 bases). Germline assignment: CDR1 SEHNR and CDR2 FQNEAQ (reference sequence). The CDR3 is made up of 17 amino acids. V lost 1 base to trimming and J lost 0 bases, with 15 bases between them. Written as DNA, the CDR3 is TGTGCCAGCAGCTTAGTAGCAGGGGACCCGGCTAACTATGGCTACACCTTC. This translates into CASSLVAGDPANYGYTF.

The CDR3 loop is CASSLGVNYNEQFF. The CDR3 coding sequence is TGTGCCAGCAGCTTAGGTGTAAACTACAATGAGCAGTTCTTC. The J gene is TRBJ2-1, the V gene TRBV11-2; D not certain. The CDR3 runs to 14 residues. Per germline, CDR1 SGHAT and CDR2 FQNNGV. V lost 1 base and J lost 3, with 7 bases in between.

The CDR3 DNA sequence: TGTGCCAGCAGTCCGATCAGGGGGATGAATCAGCCCCAGCATTTT. Translating it yields CASSPIRGMNQPQHF. The J gene is TRBJ1-5, the V gene TRBV28, with 7 nucleotides matching TRBD1. Trimming removed 5 bases from V and 4 bases from J; junction bases left unmatched: 8. Per the germline V gene, CDR1 is MDHEN and CDR2 is SYDVKM. This CDR3 contains 15 residues.

This chain links TRBV30 with TRBJ2-2; TRBD1 agrees at 7 bases. The V gene's germline CDR1 is GTSNPN and CDR2 SVGIG (reference sequence). The junction had 11 bases not matched to a gene; V was cut back by 2 bases and J by 5 bases. CDR3 length equals 16 residues. CDR3 residues: CAWSSTGTVPTGELFF. CDR3 DNA: TGTGCCTGGAGTTCTACCGGGACAGTACCGACCGGGGAGCTGTTTTTT.

The chain combines TRBV19 with TRBJ1-2; 7 positions agree with TRBD1. Germline V gene sequence: CDR1 LNHDA, CDR2 SQIVND (reference sequence). With V trimmed by 0 bases and J by 5 bases, 6 bases remained unmatched. This CDR3 is 15 amino acids long. The CDR3 reads CASSIDEGARYGYTF. In nucleotides, the CDR3 is TGTGCCAGTAGTATAGATGAGGGGGCGCGGTATGGCTACACCTTC.

Details on this clone: Other DNA sequences from this sample encode an identical CDR3 as well. The gene calls are TRBV15 and TRBJ1-3, with TRBD1 as a possible D gene (6 bases). The CDR3 has 15 amino acids. The V end lost 0 bases, the J end lost 2 bases, and 8 bases lay between the germline ends. The germline V gene has CDR1 LNHNV and CDR2 YYDKDF (reference sequence). CDR3 DNA sequence: TGTGCCACCAGCAGAGATCCAGGGGCTGGAAACACCATATATTTT. Protein: CATSRDPGAGNTIYF.

V gene TRBV13 combines with J gene TRBJ2-1; 7 bases are a match to TRBD1. Trimming took 1 base from V and 10 from J; bases not matched to a gene: 7. The CDR3 contains 14 residues. Germline V gives CDR1 PRHDT, CDR2 FYEKMQ (reference sequence). CDR3 in DNA: TGTGCCAGCAGCTTAGACAGGGGCGGACTCGAGCAGTTCTTC. Translating gives CASSLDRGGLEQFF. Together with reference TRBV13 and TRBJ2-1, the CDR3 gives the full variable domain: AAGVIQSPRHLIKEKRETATLKCYPIPRHDTVYWYQQGPGQDPQFLISFYEKMQSDKGSIPDRFSAQQFSDYHSELNMSSLELGDSALYFCASSLDRGGLEQFFGPGTRLTVL.

V and J are TRBV27 and TRBJ2-3; perhaps TRBD1 as D (5 bases). Per the germline V gene, CDR1 is MNHEY and CDR2 is SMNVEV (reference sequence). The CDR3 sequence is 15 residues long. The V gene lost 4 bases and the J gene lost 2 bases, with 13 bases spanning the gap. CDR3 protein: CASSSYRRLTDTQYF. CDR3 in DNA: TGTGCCAGCAGTTCGTACAGGAGACTCACAGATACGCAGTATTTT.

The gene calls are TRBV2 and TRBJ2-3, with D maybe TRBD1 (5 bases). Trimming shortened V by 10 bases and J by 4 bases, and 18 bases separated the two germline ends. This CDR3 is built from 14 residues. Germline-derived CDR1 and CDR2 are SNHLY and FYNNEI. The CDR3 nucleotides are TGTGCCACCCAAACCGACAGTGGGCCAGATACGCAGTATTTT. Translation: CATQTDSGPDTQYF.

This clone showed up just once. The V and J genes are TRBV5-4 and TRBJ2-7; 9 bases agree with TRBD1. There are 16 residues in the CDR3. J lost 6 bases, V lost 2 bases, and 12 bases had no gene match. Germline V gene lookup returns CDR1 SGHNT and CDR2 YYREEE (reference sequence). For the CDR3, the DNA is TGTGCCAGCAGCTTAATATCCGGGACAGGGACCTCCGAGCAGTACTTC. Translation gives CASSLISGTGTSEQYF.

The V call is TRBV5-5, the J call TRBJ2-5; possibly TRBD2 for D (5 bases). Trimming stripped 0 bases from V and 7 bases from J, with 7 bases between. Germline lookup yields CDR1 SGHKS and CDR2 YYEKEE (reference sequence). CDR3 length equals 12 residues. The CDR3 DNA follows: TGTGCCAGCAGCTTGGCCCGGGGGACCCAGTACTTC. It translates to CASSLARGTQYF. The complete variable domain, with remaining parts taken from reference TRBV5-5 and TRBJ2-5, reads DAGVTQSPTHLIKTRGQQVTLRCSPISGHKSVSWYQQVLGQGPQFIFQYYEKEERGRGNFPDRFSARQFPNYSSELNVNALLLGDSALYLCASSLARGTQYFGPGTRLLVL.

The J gene is TRBJ2-5, the V gene TRBV5-1, with D possibly matching TRBD2 (6 bases). Between the trimmed V and J ends, which lost 1 base and 4 bases, there was a span of 17 bases. Germline values: CDR1 SGHRS, CDR2 YFSETQ. The length of the CDR3 is 16 residues. The CDR3 nucleotides are TGCGCCAGCAGCTTGCAACGAGCGGGTGCAGGAGAGACCCAGTACTTC. The encoded protein is CASSLQRAGAGETQYF.

V usage is TRBV28 and J usage is TRBJ2-3, with D perhaps TRBD1 (5 bases). V dropped 6 bases and J dropped 0 bases, with 10 bases sitting between them. Germline V gene data show CDR1 as MDHEN and CDR2 as SYDVKM. The CDR3 spans 14 residues. CDR3: CASRTVASTDTQYF. The CDR3 DNA sequence: TGTGCCAGCAGGACAGTGGCTAGCACAGATACGCAGTATTTT.

This chain uses TRBV27 with TRBJ1-1, with a possible D match to TRBD1 (5 bases). Per the germline V gene, CDR1 is MNHEY and CDR2 is SMNVEV (reference sequence). The CDR3 runs 13 residues. Trimming removed 5 bases at V and 5 bases at J, with 12 bases between. The CDR3 nucleotides are TGTGCCAGCAGTCCATGGGGGGGAACTGAAGCTTTCTTT. As protein: CASSPWGGTEAFF.

V and J are TRBV19 and TRBJ1-2; D may be TRBD1 (6 bases). CDR1 is LNHDA, CDR2 SQIVND, per germline (reference sequence). The CDR3 loop spans 14 amino acids. Trimming removed 10 bases at V and 4 bases at J, with 19 bases between. The CDR3 region is CATRRTASSYGYTF. The CDR3 bases are TGTGCCACCCGCCGGACAGCGAGCAGCTATGGCTACACCTTC. Full variable domain (rest looked up from reference TRBV19 and TRBJ1-2): DGGITQSPKYLFRKEGQNVTLSCEQNLNHDAMYWYRQDPGQGLRLIYYSQIVNDFQKGDIAEGYSVSREKKESFPLTVTSAQKNPTAFYLCATRRTASSYGYTFGSGTRLTVV.

The chain combines TRBV28 with TRBJ1-2; D is unclear. The CDR3 runs to 12 residues. The germline V and J ends were trimmed by 8 bases and 4 bases, with 11 bases remaining between them. Germline CDR1 reads MDHEN; CDR2 reads SYDVKM. DNA for the CDR3: TGTGCCAGCTACAATCATCCCTATGGCTACACCTTC. This translates into CASYNHPYGYTF.

The chain recombines TRBV7-8 with TRBJ2-1; TRBD2 aligns across 8 bases. CDR1 SGHVS and CDR2 FQNEAQ come from the germline V gene. The ends lost 6 bases at V and 7 bases at J; junction bases unmatched: 14. The CDR3 has 16 residues. CDR3 region: CASRWAGGSAGNEQFF. Written as DNA, the CDR3 is TGTGCCAGCAGGTGGGCGGGAGGCAGCGCCGGGAATGAGCAGTTCTTC.